The source of this TCR beta chain is a study of blood T cell repertoires in COVID-19. About the study: COVID-19 samples, acute and convalescent, were from the United States, Italy and Spain. Sources were T cells, B-cell-depleted T cells, or PBMCs; the material itself was cDNA or gDNA.

CDR3 length: 14 residues. Germline V gene sequence: CDR1 SQVTM, CDR2 ANQGSEA. V lost 5 bases and J 7 bases, leaving 18 bases between the germline ends. In the original processing: Reference gene primer amplification gave nucleated cell count estimates. Method: immunoSEQ multiplex PCR; TCRdb's copy keeps in-frame clones and lacks some. The V and J calls and clone size were taken over from that table, and D and trimming were inferred from the DNA. The sample lists 150,000 to 200,000 clones, around 80% occurring once. This clonotype was sampled from a man in his 60s with acute or convalescent COVID-19. This rearrangement joins TRBV29-1 to TRBJ2-4; perhaps TRBD2 as D (5 bases). The sequencing sample was made of peripheral blood. The CDR3 is CSVSPRTLGNIQYF. In DNA form, the CDR3 reads TGCAGCGTTTCCCCCCGGACTTTGGGGAACATTCAGTACTTC. Full variable domain (missing parts from reference TRBV29-1 and TRBJ2-4): SAVISQKPSRDICQRGTSLTIQCQVDSQVTMMFWYRQQPGQSLTLIATANQGSEATYESGFVIDKFPISRPNLTFSTLTVSNMSPEDSSIYLCSVSPRTLGNIQYFGAGTRLSVL.